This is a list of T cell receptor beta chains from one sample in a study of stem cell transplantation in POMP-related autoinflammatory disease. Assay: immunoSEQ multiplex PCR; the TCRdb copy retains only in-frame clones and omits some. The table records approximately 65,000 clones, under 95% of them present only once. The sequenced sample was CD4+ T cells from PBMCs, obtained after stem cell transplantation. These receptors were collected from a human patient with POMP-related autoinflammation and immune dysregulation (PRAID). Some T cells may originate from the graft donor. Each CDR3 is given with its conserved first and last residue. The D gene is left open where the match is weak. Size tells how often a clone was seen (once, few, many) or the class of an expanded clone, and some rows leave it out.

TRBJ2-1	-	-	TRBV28	TGTGCCAGCAGTTTGCAGGGCGGCAATGAGCAGTTCTTC	CASSLQGGNEQFF
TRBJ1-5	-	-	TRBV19	TGTGCCAGTAGTCCCCGGACAGACTGGCACAATCAGTCCCAGCATTTT	CASSPRTDWHNQSQHF
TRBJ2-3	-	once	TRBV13	TGTGCCAGCAGCTTAACCCCATACGGGGCCGTCACAGATACGCAGTATTTT	CASSLTPYGAVTDTQYF
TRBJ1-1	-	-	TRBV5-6	TGTGCCAGCAGCTTGTTCACAGGGAGGAACACTGAAGCTTTCTTT	CASSLFTGRNTEAFF
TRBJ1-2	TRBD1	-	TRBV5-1	TGCGCCAGCGGCCCAGGGGGACTCGACTATGGCTACACCTTC	CASGPGGLDYGYTF
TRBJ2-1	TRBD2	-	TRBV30	TGTGCCTGGAGTGGGACTAGCTTATACAATGAGCAGTTCTTC	CAWSGTSLYNEQFF
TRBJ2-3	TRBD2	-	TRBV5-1	TGCGCCAGCAGCTTGGGGGTTAGCGGGGGTGCTAGCACAGATACGCAGTATTTT	CASSLGVSGGASTDTQYF
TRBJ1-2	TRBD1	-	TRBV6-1	TGTGCCAGCAGTGACCCGAGGGGGACAGATGGCTACACCTTC	CASSDPRGTDGYTF
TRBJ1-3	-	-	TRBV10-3	TGTGCCATCAGTGCGACGGGGCCCAGATACAACTCTGGAAACACCATATATTTT	CAISATGPRYNSGNTIYF
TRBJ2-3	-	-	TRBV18	TGTGCCAGCTCACCACCCACAGATACGCAGTATTTT	CASSPPTDTQYF
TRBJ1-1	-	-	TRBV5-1	TGCGCCAGCAGACTGGAACTCATGAACACTGAAGCTTTCTTT	CASRLELMNTEAFF
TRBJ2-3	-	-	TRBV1	TGCACCAGCAGCCAAGATCCGGTCGGGGAGCGGGGGCCCCGCACAGATACGCAGTATTTT	CTSSQDPVGERGPRTDTQYF
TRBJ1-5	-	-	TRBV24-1	TGTGCCACCAGTGATCCCCGGGCCGAGGTCAGACAGCCCCAGCATTTT	CATSDPRAEVRQPQHF
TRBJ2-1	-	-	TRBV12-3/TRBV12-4	TGTGCCAGCCGGGGGTATGAGCAGTTCTTC	CASRGYEQFF
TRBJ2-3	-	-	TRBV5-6	TGTGCCAGCAGCCCAAGAGGGGAGACAGATACGCAGTATTTT	CASSPRGETDTQYF
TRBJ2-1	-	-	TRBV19	TGTGCCAGTAGTATAATTCGACAGGACAATGAGCAGTTCTTC	CASSIIRQDNEQFF
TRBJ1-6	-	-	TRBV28	TGTGCCAGCAGGGGCCCCAGCGGGTGGGATTCACCCCTCCACTTT	CASRGPSGWDSPLHF
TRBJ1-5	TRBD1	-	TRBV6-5	TGTGCCAGCAGGGACAGGGTGGGGCAGCCCCAGCATTTT	CASRDRVGQPQHF
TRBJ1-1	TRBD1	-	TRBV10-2	TGCGCCAGCAGTAGGACAGGGTACACTGAAGCTTTCTTT	CASSRTGYTEAFF
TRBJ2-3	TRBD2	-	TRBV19	TGTGCCAGTAGTATCAGGCCTAGCGGAACAGATACGCAGTATTTT	CASSIRPSGTDTQYF
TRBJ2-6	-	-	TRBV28	TGTGCCAGCAGTTTATTCCTTAGGGGCTCTGGGGCCAACGTCCTGACTTTC	CASSLFLRGSGANVLTF
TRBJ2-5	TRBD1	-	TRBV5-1	TGCGCCAGCAGCGGTGGGACAGGGGAAGAGACCCAGTACTTC	CASSGGTGEETQYF
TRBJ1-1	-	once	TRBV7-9	TGTGCCAGCACTGGGGGGACCATTTCTAATGAAGCTTTCTTT	CASTGGTISNEAFF
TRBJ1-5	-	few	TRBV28	TGTGCCAGCAGTCCCCGGATGGGACCAAATCAGCCCCAGCATTTT	CASSPRMGPNQPQHF
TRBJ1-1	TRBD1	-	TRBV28	TGTGCCAGCAGTTTTGACAGGGGGCAACCTGAAGCTTTCTTT	CASSFDRGQPEAFF
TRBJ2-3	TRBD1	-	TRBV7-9	TGTGCCAGCAGCTTTCGAGGGGGCGAAACAGATACGCAGTATTTT	CASSFRGGETDTQYF